Reported below is one T cell receptor (beta chain). Its target is unknown. This sample is part of a study of cytomegalovirus exposure and HLA in healthy donors. Study-wide background: Of all 400 or so donors who were genotyped, 75% to 85% belonged to the Caucasian-associated ancestry cluster.

Study-wide points: A previous analysis found most TCR beta V segments productive roughly 90% or roughly 30% of the time. Fewer N-insertions than the roughly 670-donor mean were reportedly shown by an Asian-associated ancestry cluster in a later analysis.

V lost 4 bases and J lost 7; bases outside the gene matches: 9. Germline V lookup: CDR1 LNHNV, CDR2 YYDKDF (reference sequence). The CDR3 extends over 15 amino acids. In the PCR, 60 Vbeta and 13 Jbeta primers were used. TCRdb's table, derived via immunoSEQ multiplex PCR, lists solely in-frame clones and lacks some. The top ten hold around 6% of the sample, which has under 200,000 clones, about 78% seen once. The sequence was collected from a man between 35 and 55 years old in good health and CMV-seronegative. Sequenced sample: PBMCs. The chain is built from TRBV15 and TRBJ2-1, with 8 positions matching TRBD2. CDR3 in amino acids: CATSIGLAGWNEQFF. In DNA, the CDR3 is TGTGCCACCAGCATCGGTTTAGCGGGGTGGAATGAGCAGTTCTTC.